The rows below give T cell receptor beta chains drawn from one sample of a study of early T cells in non-severe SARS-CoV-2 infection. TCRdb reprocessed the 5' RACE reads via MiXCR and lists one record per CDR3 protein. The sample holds just over 95,000 distinct CDR3 sequences; more than 9.5% are singletons and the top ten take 5.1%. The sequencing sample was made of whole blood. The source is an adult who was a healthcare worker with PCR-confirmed SARS-CoV-2 infection or an uninfected control (not recorded which). The CDR3 runs from the conserved cysteine through the conserved F or W. The size of a clone is reported for some rows only, either as once, few or many, or as a class for expanded clones.

V	J	size	CDR3
TRBV6-5	TRBJ1-1	many	CASSPLGHAGPTEAFF
TRBV20-1	TRBJ2-5	many	CSASYAGTGGTQYF
TRBV18	TRBJ2-1	NA	CASSPLVQGTESSYNEQFF
TRBV19	TRBJ2-2	NA	CASSIAPGVTGELFF
TRBV12-3/TRBV12-4	TRBJ2-7	NA	CASSLGDRSYEQYF
TRBV28	TRBJ1-6	many	CASQDHYNSPLHF
TRBV7-9	TRBJ2-5	NA	CASSSRDPGRETQYF
TRBV18	TRBJ2-1	many	CASSQGEGLRNEQFF
TRBV6-1	TRBJ1-3	NA	CASSEGVSPGNTIYF
TRBV2	TRBJ2-5	NA	CASSNLQETQYF
TRBV4-2	TRBJ1-5	few	CASSPRGGDSNQPQHF
TRBV7-6	TRBJ1-1	many	CASSLAAGPNTEAFF
TRBV2	TRBJ2-7	many	CASSELQQIEQYF
TRBV5-1	TRBJ2-3	many	CASTGYTDTQYF
TRBV11-2	TRBJ2-7	few	CASSSGRLASDEQYF
TRBV30	TRBJ2-1	many	CAWGQDSYNEQFF
TRBV11-2	TRBJ2-1	NA	CASSGSYNEQFF
TRBV27	TRBJ2-5	few	CASSLFGTPEETQYF
TRBV2	TRBJ2-3	few	CASSPSGGDTQYF
TRBV19	TRBJ2-1	few	CASSIGREQFF
TRBV7-3	TRBJ2-2	few	CASSFRTPTGELFF
TRBV30	TRBJ1-2	many	CAWSDPGGVYGYTF
TRBV21-1	TRBJ2-1	NA	CASSKGGTWASSYNEQFF
TRBV12-3/TRBV12-4	TRBJ2-1	many	CASSFRYKGGKYNEQFF
TRBV2	TRBJ2-1	many	CASSPGTGQVF
TRBV11-2	TRBJ2-1	NA	CASSVGLAEYNEQFF
TRBV6-1	TRBJ2-7	few	CASSEAGRHYEQYF
TRBV30	TRBJ1-4	few	CAWAQGALIPTNEKLFF
TRBV11-2	TRBJ1-2	NA	CASRPDRGPDGYTF
TRBV27	TRBJ2-7	many	CASSRAGTGGSYEQYF
TRBV28	TRBJ2-1	many	CASSLLGSYNEQFF
TRBV11-2	TRBJ2-5	NA	CASSLAGVEETQYF
TRBV11-2	TRBJ2-1	many	CASSLDGASSYNEQFF
TRBV12-3/TRBV12-4	TRBJ2-7	few	CASSSNPGGRYYEQYF
TRBV11-1	TRBJ2-5	few	CASRGANRDSRETQYF
TRBV4-1	TRBJ2-7	NA	CASSQDLGGSYEQYF
TRBV29-1	TRBJ2-1	NA	CSVRDRLDNEQFF
TRBV9	TRBJ2-7	NA	CASSPGTGYYERYF
TRBV12-3/TRBV12-4	TRBJ2-1	NA	CASSSQWSSYNEQFF
TRBV5-4	TRBJ2-5	many	CASSLGSGGQETQYF
TRBV7-2	TRBJ2-1	many	CASRPAGGPGGMQFF
TRBV2	TRBJ1-1	NA	CASSVPGMNTEAFF
TRBV29-1	TRBJ1-1	few	CSVTGAFF
TRBV2	TRBJ1-2	NA	CASRDRGYGYTF
TRBV5-1	TRBJ2-1	NA	CASSLSSPGSYNEQFF
TRBV20-1	TRBJ1-2	few	CSASPTGGKDGYTF